Listed here are 19 T cell receptor beta chains from one sample, sequenced in a study of shared clonotypes between healthy human individuals. The repertoire was sequenced with immunoSEQ multiplex PCR; TCRdb's copy has only in-frame clones and lacks some. The sample has around 690,000 clones, roughly 87% seen once. The material sequenced was memory CD8+ T cells from PBMCs. Documented subset: CD45RO+ cells pooled with CCR7-negative TemRA cells. The origin of the receptors is a man in his late teens or twenties in good health. Some clones in this sample may be carry-over from other donors' samples.

CDR3 in amino acids: CASSSPLAIDTQYF. The CDR3 DNA reads as TGTGCCAGCAGCTCACCTCTAGCGATTGATACGCAGTATTTT. The chain links TRBV7-9 to TRBJ2-3; weak D call: TRBD2 (6 bases). The length of the CDR3 is 14 residues. Germline CDR1 SEHNR, CDR2 FQNEAQ (reference sequence). Trimming took 4 bases from V and 6 from J, leaving 14 bases between them.

This chain uses TRBV28 with TRBJ1-5; TRBD1 matches at 7 bases. CDR3 length: 15 residues. V lost 3 bases and J lost 0; bases outside the gene matches: 2. Germline lookup yields CDR1 MDHEN and CDR2 SYDVKM. The DNA of the CDR3 is TGTGCCAGCAGTTTGGGGACAGTTAGCAATCAGCCCCAGCATTTT. Protein product: CASSLGTVSNQPQHF. Full variable domain (rest looked up from reference TRBV28 and TRBJ1-5): DVKVTQSSRYLVKRTGEKVFLECVQDMDHENMFWYRQDPGLGLRLIYFSYDVKMKEKGDIPEGYSVSREKKERFSLILESASTNQTSMYLCASSLGTVSNQPQHFGDGTRLSIL.

In DNA, the CDR3 is TGTGCCAGCAGCTTAGCGAGGGACAGGCCGTCCAATGAGCAGTTCTTC. Translated, it gives CASSLARDRPSNEQFF. This chain joins TRBV7-9 and TRBJ2-1; 8 nucleotides agree with TRBD1. The CDR3 runs to 16 residues. With 0 bases clipped from V and 6 bases from J, the junction kept 7 bases outside the gene matches. Germline-derived CDR1 and CDR2 are SEHNR and FQNEAQ (reference sequence).

This clone was seen only once. V and J are TRBV5-4 and TRBJ2-1; no reliable D call. The CDR3 is 12 residues long. Germline-derived CDR1 and CDR2 are SGHNT and YYREEE (reference sequence). V lost 0 bases and J 7 bases, leaving 5 bases between the germline ends. The DNA of the CDR3 is TGTGCCAGCAGCTTGGCCGGGAATGAGCAGTTCTTC. Translated: CASSLAGNEQFF. The full variable domain, rest sourced from reference TRBV5-4 and TRBJ2-1, is ETGVTQSPTHLIKTRGQQVTLRCSSQSGHNTVSWYQQALGQGPQFIFQYYREEENGRGNFPPRFSGLQFPNYSSELNVNALELDDSALYLCASSLAGNEQFFGPGTRLTVL.

On this clone itself: Other nucleotide sequences from this sample produce the same CDR3. The genes are TRBV5-6 and TRBJ2-1; D tentatively reads TRBD1 or TRBD2 (7 bases each). V was trimmed by 4 bases and J by 8 bases, leaving 10 bases between them. The CDR3 length is 12 residues. Germline CDR1 is SGHDT and CDR2 is YYEEEE. In nucleotides, the CDR3 is TGTGCCAGCAGCCCAGGGGGGGATGAGCAGTTCTTC. It translates to CASSPGGDEQFF.

V and J are TRBV28 and TRBJ1-2; 12 bases are a match to TRBD1. V gave up 6 bases and J gave up 2 bases; unmatched junction bases: 13. Germline assignment: CDR1 MDHEN and CDR2 SYDVKM. This CDR3 is built from 18 residues. The CDR3 here is CASSPRGTGGGRNYGYTF. The CDR3 DNA reads TGTGCCAGCAGCCCTCGGGGGACAGGGGGCGGGCGGAACTATGGCTACACCTTC.

This clone was picked up a small number of times. The chain carries TRBV7-6 and TRBJ2-2; tentative D call: TRBD1 (8 bases). The CDR3 totals 18 residues. Germline V gives CDR1 SGHVS, CDR2 FNYEAQ. Between the trimmed V and J ends, which lost 1 base and 6 bases, there was a span of 21 bases. The CDR3 DNA is TGTGCCAGCAGCTTAGAGGGGGGGACAGGAATTGACTCCGGGGAGCTGTTTTTT. It specifies CASSLEGGTGIDSGELFF.

This clone was recorded only once. V gene TRBV27 combines with J gene TRBJ1-1; D is ambiguous. CDR1 MNHEY and CDR2 SMNVEV come from the germline V gene (reference sequence). V gave up 0 bases and J gave up 1 base, with 6 bases separating them. This CDR3 contains 14 residues. CDR3 sequence: CASSLSRPNTEAFF. The CDR3 region has the DNA TGTGCCAGCAGTTTATCCCGACCGAACACTGAAGCTTTCTTT.

CDR3 in amino acids: CASSQVGLAGYEQYF. CDR3 coding DNA: TGCGCCAGCAGCCAAGTTGGACTAGCGGGATACGAGCAGTACTTC. The rearrangement uses TRBV4-1 and TRBJ2-7; 12 positions match TRBD2. Looked up from germline, CDR1 is MGHRA and CDR2 is YSYEKL. V lost 1 base to trimming and J lost 4 bases; unmatched junction nucleotides: 2. The CDR3 is made up of 15 amino acids.

J is TRBJ1-1 and V is TRBV5-1; D unclear. CDR1 is SGHRS, CDR2 YFSETQ, per germline. The CDR3 totals 14 residues. Trimming took off 0 bases at V and 2 bases at J, with 8 bases between the two ends. The CDR3 DNA is TGCGCCAGCAGCTTGGGCCGGTCAAACACTGAAGCTTTCTTT. Its protein is CASSLGRSNTEAFF.

A single count supports this clone. This chain connects TRBV7-9 to TRBJ1-4, with D possibly being TRBD1 (6 bases). Germline CDR1 is SEHNR and CDR2 is FQNEAQ (reference sequence). Trimming stripped 4 bases from V and 5 bases from J, with 11 bases between. The CDR3 runs to 14 residues. CDR3 coding DNA: TGTGCCAGCAGCTACCCGGGACAAAATGAAAAACTGTTTTTT. It codes for CASSYPGQNEKLFF.

The chain employs TRBV28 and TRBJ2-7; D perhaps matches TRBD1 (6 bases). V gave up 3 bases and J gave up 3 bases, with 15 bases separating them. Germline CDR1 MDHEN, CDR2 SYDVKM. The CDR3 is 15 amino acids. CDR3 bases: TGTGCCAGCAGTTTCTTGGACAGCCACTTCTACGAGCAGTACTTC. Amino acids: CASSFLDSHFYEQYF.

This chain links TRBV4-1 with TRBJ1-1; maybe TRBD1 (5 bases). This CDR3 spans 15 amino acids. Germline CDR1 MGHRA, CDR2 YSYEKL. Trimming pared 4 bases from V and 5 bases from J, leaving 17 bases between. The CDR3 nucleotides are TGCGCCAGCAGCCTATTTGAGGGGCTATGGACTGAAGCTTTCTTT. It encodes CASSLFEGLWTEAFF.

DNA for the CDR3: TGTGCCAGCAGCCCCCCGCGAGGTGGCACTGAAGCTTTCTTT. Translation gives CASSPPRGGTEAFF. This chain connects TRBV7-8 to TRBJ1-1; D is undetermined. The CDR3 is made up of 14 amino acids. The V gene lost 5 bases and the J gene lost 4 bases, with 14 bases spanning the gap. Germline lookup yields CDR1 SGHVS and CDR2 FQNEAQ. Supplemented by reference TRBV7-8 and TRBJ1-1, the full variable domain reads GAGVSQSPRYKVAKRGQDVALRCDPISGHVSLFWYQQALGQGPEFLTYFQNEAQLDKSGLPSDRFFAERPEGSVSTLKIQRTQQEDSAVYLCASSPPRGGTEAFFGQGTRLTVV.

The rearrangement joins TRBV10-3 to TRBJ1-5; D gene ambiguous. The CDR3 runs 15 residues. With 0 bases removed from V and 4 bases from J, the gap between germline ends came to 10 bases. Germline V gene lookup returns CDR1 ENHRY and CDR2 SYGVKD. DNA of the CDR3: TGTGCCATCAGTGAGTCGTGGCAGACGAATCAGCCCCAGCATTTT. This translates into CAISESWQTNQPQHF.

The chain uses TRBV6-5 and TRBJ1-2; tentative D call: TRBD1 (5 bases). CDR3 length equals 12 residues. Trimming shortened V by 8 bases and J by 5 bases, and 12 bases separated the two germline ends. The germline V gene has CDR1 MNHEY and CDR2 SVGAGI. CDR3 bases: TGTGCCAGCGGCGGGGGTCCTTATGGCTACACCTTC. As protein: CASGGGPYGYTF.

The V gene is TRBV4-3, the J gene TRBJ2-7; maybe TRBD2 (5 bases). Trimming left V 1 base short and J 3 bases short, with 13 bases between. There are 15 residues in the CDR3. From germline, CDR1 is LGHNA and CDR2 YSLEER. CDR3 residues: CASSQGVARGYEQYF. The CDR3 coding sequence is TGCGCCAGCAGCCAAGGGGTAGCGAGAGGCTACGAGCAGTACTTC.

The gene calls are TRBV19 and TRBJ2-3; tentatively, D is TRBD2 (6 bases). The V gene lost 3 bases and the J gene lost 10 bases, with 11 bases spanning the gap. Per the germline V gene, CDR1 is LNHDA and CDR2 is SQIVND (reference sequence). The CDR3 is made up of 12 amino acids. CDR3 DNA sequence: TGTGCCAGTAGTATCGGGGGAATGCCGCAGTATTTT. Encoded protein: CASSIGGMPQYF.

A word on this clone: Other DNA sequences in this sample translate to the same CDR3. The chain uses TRBV27 and TRBJ2-7; D tentatively reads TRBD1 or TRBD2 (5 bases each). The CDR3 has 13 amino acids. Per the germline V gene, CDR1 is MNHEY and CDR2 is SMNVEV (reference sequence). V lost 3 bases and J lost 0, with 6 bases in between. The CDR3 protein is CASSFGASYEQYF. Here the CDR3 DNA reads TGTGCCAGCAGTTTCGGGGCCTCCTACGAGCAGTACTTC.